The rows below give T cell receptor beta chains drawn from one sample of a study of shared clonotypes between healthy human individuals. Measured with immunoSEQ multiplex PCR; TCRdb has only the in-frame clones, and not every one. The sample lists about 2,500,000 clones; more than 90% were seen once. Sequencing input: naive CD4+ T cells sorted from blood. The source is a man younger than 35 in good health. Each CDR3 is given with its conserved first and last residue.

j_call v_call cdr3_aa
TRBJ1-5 TRBV6-4 CASSEGSERIYSNQPQHF
TRBJ2-7 TRBV7-2 CASSLAGTDSYEQYF
TRBJ2-4 TRBV2 CASKEGIKNIQYF
TRBJ2-5 TRBV7-3 CASSEIPGPQETQYF
TRBJ1-1 TRBV6-5 CASRTEKNTEAFF
TRBJ2-3 TRBV10-3 CAISDLRTDTQYF
TRBJ1-5 TRBV6-5 CASSLIANQPQHF
TRBJ2-2 TRBV19 CASLGTSGRPQNTGELFF
TRBJ2-4 TRBV5-4 CASSPGTSGPGNIQYF
TRBJ1-1 TRBV7-6 CASSKPTPRATEAFF
TRBJ2-7 TRBV6-5 CASGGAVSEQYF
TRBJ1-3 TRBV5-4 CASSLNSSPRGNTIYF
TRBJ2-1 TRBV7-6 CASSPTGGNEQFF
TRBJ1-1 TRBV18 CASSPGPVNTEAFF
TRBJ2-6 TRBV5-6 CASSFLDRPISSGANVLTF
TRBJ2-3 TRBV20-1 CSASIEDTQYF
TRBJ2-1 TRBV6-5 CASSRLANEQFF
TRBJ2-2 TRBV19 CASWRGSLTGELFF
TRBJ1-6 TRBV5-4 CASSLFLEGNMDSPLHF
TRBJ1-2 TRBV5-4 CASSQTGDSYGYTF
TRBJ2-2 TRBV6-4 CASSDPNTGELFF
TRBJ2-7 TRBV5-1 CASSFQGHEQYF
TRBJ2-5 TRBV5-1 CASSLDGAPLARGDQETQYF
TRBJ2-5 TRBV5-8 CASSLSAFQETQYF
TRBJ1-2 TRBV10-1 CASSENQDYGYTF